Following are 25 T cell receptor beta chains from one sample sequenced in a study of blood T cell repertoires in COVID-19 (dated by TCRdb to 2019 to 2021). The method behind the library was the immunoSEQ multiplex PCR assay. TCRdb holds this immuneACCESS table with in-frame rearrangements only. Some clones are missing; in checked studies, unresolved V genes explain under half, and the rest has no known cause. The sample contains about 250,000 clones, roughly 80% of them found a single time. The top ten clones comprise 7.9% of the sample. Specimen: peripheral blood. The receptors stem from a woman older than 75 with acute or convalescent COVID-19.

This clone was recorded a few times. V gene TRBV28 combines with J gene TRBJ1-5; D may be TRBD1 (5 bases). V was cut by 2 bases and J by 2 bases, with 16 bases left in between. This CDR3 has 17 amino acids. The germline gives CDR1 MDHEN, CDR2 SYDVKM. CDR3 in amino acids: CASSLARVGNGNQPQHF. CDR3 nucleotides: TGTGCCAGCAGTTTAGCCAGGGTGGGGAATGGCAATCAGCCCCAGCATTTT.

This chain joins TRBV2 and TRBJ2-7; the match to TRBD2 covers 9 bases. In germline, CDR1 is SNHLY, CDR2 FYNNEI. The CDR3 is made up of 13 amino acids. Losses at the gene ends were 6 bases for V and 7 bases for J; bases not matched to a gene: 7. CDR3 DNA sequence: TGTGCCAGCAGATATGGACTAGCGAGGGAGCAGTACTTC. It is translated as CASRYGLAREQYF. The variable domain in full, with the rest retrieved from reference TRBV2 and TRBJ2-7, is EPEVTQTPSHQVTQMGQEVILRCVPISNHLYFYWYRQILGQKVEFLVSFYNNEISEKSEIFDDQFSVERPDGSNFTLKIRSTKLEDSAMYFCASRYGLAREQYFGPGTRLTVT.

The chain is built from TRBV6-5 and TRBJ2-7; 8 nucleotides align to TRBD1. Trimming took 6 bases from V and 5 from J; bases not matched to a gene: 3. The CDR3 length is 12 residues. CDR1 is MNHEY and CDR2 is SVGAGI in the germline V gene. This chain's CDR3 is CASSWDRNEQYF. The CDR3 region has the DNA TGTGCCAGCAGCTGGGACAGGAACGAGCAGTACTTC.

The J gene is TRBJ1-1, the V gene TRBV3-1 (or the pseudogene TRBV3-2), with D possibly being TRBD1 (6 bases). This CDR3 has 13 amino acids. Germline assignment: CDR1 LGHDT and CDR2 YNNKEL (reference sequence). V was pared by 1 base and J by 5 bases, with 8 bases between. CDR3 protein: CASSQVRGTEAFF. The CDR3 DNA follows: TGTGCCAGCAGCCAAGTAAGGGGGACTGAAGCTTTCTTT.

The chain combines TRBV5-1 with TRBJ2-7; 7 bases line up with TRBD2. CDR1 is SGHRS and CDR2 is YFSETQ in the germline V gene. Trimming took 0 bases from V and 2 from J; bases not matched to a gene: 14. The CDR3 runs to 18 residues. The chain's CDR3 is CASSLAHSGGGPPYEQYF. CDR3 bases: TGCGCCAGCAGCTTGGCCCACTCTGGGGGGGGACCACCCTACGAGCAGTACTTC.

The V and J genes are TRBV29-1 and TRBJ2-1; 14 bases match TRBD2. The CDR3 covers 15 residues. The V gene end was trimmed by 6 bases and the J gene end by 4 bases; junction bases not matched to a gene: 5. Germline V gene data show CDR1 as SQVTM and CDR2 as ANQGSEA. The CDR3: CSVRLAGGFYNEQFF. CDR3 DNA sequence: TGCAGCGTAAGACTAGCGGGGGGGTTTTACAATGAGCAGTTCTTC.

The chain has TRBV5-6 and TRBJ2-7; D not certain. Trimming stripped 0 bases from V and 4 bases from J, with 8 bases between. CDR1 is SGHDT and CDR2 is YYEEEE in the germline V gene. The CDR3 is made up of 13 amino acids. CDR3 sequence reads: CASSLGRQYEQYF. In DNA form, the CDR3 reads TGTGCCAGCAGCTTGGGCAGGCAATACGAGCAGTACTTC.

The genes are TRBV28 and TRBJ1-4; D not certain. The V gene lost 3 bases and the J gene lost 7 bases, with 15 bases spanning the gap. The germline V gene encodes CDR1 MDHEN and CDR2 SYDVKM. This CDR3 spans 15 amino acids. In DNA form, the CDR3 reads TGTGCCAGCAGTTTGCCAGGACCGGCGGGTGAAAAACTGTTTTTT. Its protein product is CASSLPGPAGEKLFF.

V is TRBV9 and J is TRBJ2-5, with D hard to call. In germline, CDR1 is SGDLS, CDR2 YYNGEE. The CDR3 has 14 amino acids. Trimming stripped 0 bases from V and 4 bases from J, with 10 bases between. The CDR3 DNA reads TGTGCCAGCAGCGTAGCTCCGTCTCGAGAGACCCAGTACTTC. This gives the protein CASSVAPSRETQYF. Using reference TRBV9 and TRBJ2-5 for the parts outside the CDR3, the full variable domain is DSGVTQTPKHLITATGQRVTLRCSPRSGDLSVYWYQQSLDQGLQFLIQYYNGEERAKGNILERFSAQQFPDLHSELNLSSLELGDSALYFCASSVAPSRETQYFGPGTRLLVL.

This clone has more than one count but fewer than ten. At one boundary the junction diverges from the germline segment, which might be a read error. This chain joins TRBV24-1 and TRBJ2-2; 10 nucleotides align to TRBD1. The germline V gene encodes CDR1 KGHDR and CDR2 SFDVKD. There are 16 residues in the CDR3. As DNA, the CDR3 is TGTGCCACCGGTGACCGGGACAGGGGGAACACCGGGGAGCTGTTTTTT. It translates to CATGDRDRGNTGELFF.

V usage is TRBV6-6 and J usage is TRBJ1-2; unclear D gene. Between the trimmed V and J ends, which lost 0 bases and 8 bases, there was a span of 13 bases. Germline CDR1 is MNHNY and CDR2 is SVGAGI (reference sequence). The CDR3 extends over 14 amino acids. The CDR3 here is CASSYSITRGGYTF. In DNA form, the CDR3 reads TGTGCCAGCAGTTACTCGATTACAAGAGGCGGCTACACCTTC.

The chain joins TRBV5-1 to TRBJ2-7, with D possibly being TRBD1 (6 bases). The ends were cut back, 3 bases at V and 2 bases at J, with 12 bases in the middle. CDR3 size: 14 residues. Germline lookup yields CDR1 SGHRS and CDR2 YFSETQ. CDR3 sequence reads: CASSWDIGPYEQYF. The CDR3 region has the DNA TGCGCCAGCAGCTGGGACATCGGACCCTACGAGCAGTACTTC.

The chain combines TRBV24-1 with TRBJ2-3, with 10 bases matching TRBD1. V lost 10 bases and J lost 1; bases outside the gene matches: 4. CDR3 length equals 14 residues. Germline CDR1 KGHDR, CDR2 SFDVKD. The CDR3 coding sequence is TGTGCCACACGAGGGACAGGGGGCACAGATACGCAGTATTTT. Its protein is CATRGTGGTDTQYF.

This clone was seen once. The genes are TRBV4-2 and TRBJ2-3; 7 positions match TRBD2. CDR3 length: 15 amino acids. The J segment lost 5 bases and the V segment lost 0 bases, leaving 5 bases of the junction unmatched. The germline V gene encodes CDR1 LGHNA and CDR2 YNFKEQ. The CDR3 nucleotides read TGTGCCAGCAGCCAAGAGGCTAGCGGCATAGATACGCAGTATTTT. Translation: CASSQEASGIDTQYF.

This chain connects TRBV27 to TRBJ2-1; the match to TRBD2 covers 9 bases. The CDR3 is made up of 17 amino acids. The junction had 12 bases not matched to a gene; V was cut back by 3 bases and J by 6 bases. Germline CDR1 and CDR2: MNHEY and SMNVEV (reference sequence). This chain's CDR3 is CASSLRPGLATRNEQFF. CDR3 nucleotides: TGTGCCAGCAGTTTGCGGCCGGGACTAGCAACCCGCAATGAGCAGTTCTTC.

CDR3 coding DNA: TGCAGCGTTGGTGGGACAGATCAAGAGACCCAGTACTTC. Protein sequence: CSVGGTDQETQYF. This chain connects TRBV29-1 to TRBJ2-5; 7 bases fit TRBD1. CDR3 length: 13 residues. V lost 4 bases to trimming and J lost 2 bases; unmatched junction nucleotides: 4. Germline V CDR1 and CDR2: SQVTM, ANQGSEA.

The V gene is TRBV6-5, the J gene TRBJ2-3, with D perhaps matching TRBD2 (7 bases). The germline V and J ends were trimmed by 7 bases and 0 bases, with 11 bases remaining between them. Per germline, CDR1 MNHEY and CDR2 SVGAGI. This CDR3 spans 14 amino acids. CDR3: CASTRGGSTDTQYF. For the CDR3, the DNA is TGTGCCAGCACGAGGGGGGGAAGCACAGATACGCAGTATTTT.

The rearrangement joins TRBV7-2 to TRBJ2-1; perhaps TRBD2 as D (5 bases). V gave up 4 bases and J gave up 6 bases, with 19 bases separating them. CDR1 SGHTA and CDR2 FQGNSA come from the germline V gene. The CDR3 length is 16 residues. CDR3: CASSSSVRAGFNEQFF. The CDR3 nucleotides read TGTGCCAGCAGCTCCTCGGTAAGGGCGGGTTTCAATGAGCAGTTCTTC. Full variable domain (rest looked up from reference TRBV7-2 and TRBJ2-1): GAGVSQSPSNKVTEKGKDVELRCDPISGHTALYWYRQSLGQGLEFLIYFQGNSAPDKSGLPSDRFSAERTGGSVSTLTIQRTQQEDSAVYLCASSSSVRAGFNEQFFGPGTRLTVL.

This chain connects TRBV5-1 to TRBJ2-1, with D perhaps matching TRBD2 (6 bases). Germline CDR1 SGHRS, CDR2 YFSETQ. The ends were cut back, 0 bases at V and 10 bases at J, with 14 bases in the middle. This CDR3 comprises 14 residues. In nucleotides, the CDR3 is TGCGCCAGCAGCTTGGCGCGGTCCGGAGGGGAGCAGTTCTTC. Protein product: CASSLARSGGEQFF.

The rearrangement links TRBV4-2 to TRBJ2-1, with TRBD1 identical over 7 bases. CDR3 length: 14 residues. V gave up 2 bases and J gave up 8 bases; unmatched junction bases: 6. Germline-derived CDR1 and CDR2 are LGHNA and YNFKEQ. The chain's CDR3 is CASSQLQGMDEQFF. The CDR3 DNA reads as TGTGCCAGCAGCCAACTACAGGGGATGGATGAGCAGTTCTTC.

The chain couples TRBV28 to TRBJ2-3, with 10 bases identical to TRBD2. The V segment lost 5 bases and the J segment 6 bases; nucleotides outside the gene matches: 20. Germline loops: CDR1 MDHEN, CDR2 SYDVKM. The CDR3 contains 19 residues. Here the CDR3 DNA reads TGTGCCAGCAGTCCCCCCTCGGTCGGTCTAGCGGGAGTAGGGGATACGCAGTATTTT. Translating gives CASSPPSVGLAGVGDTQYF. The variable domain in full, with the rest retrieved from reference TRBV28 and TRBJ2-3, is DVKVTQSSRYLVKRTGEKVFLECVQDMDHENMFWYRQDPGLGLRLIYFSYDVKMKEKGDIPEGYSVSREKKERFSLILESASTNQTSMYLCASSPPSVGLAGVGDTQYFGPGTRLTVL.

The chain joins TRBV19 to TRBJ1-4, with D unresolved. The CDR3 length is 15 residues. Between the trimmed V and J ends, which lost 5 bases and 0 bases, there was a span of 10 bases. CDR1 is LNHDA, CDR2 SQIVND, per germline (reference sequence). The CDR3 DNA reads TGTGCCAGTAGTGCCAACAGTGCAACTAATGAAAAACTGTTTTTT. Its translation is CASSANSATNEKLFF.

This clone is a singleton in its sample. The V and J genes are TRBV5-1 and TRBJ2-3, with 13 bases fitting TRBD2. The germline CDR1 and CDR2 sequences are SGHRS and YFSETQ. The CDR3 spans 19 residues. Trimming cost V 4 bases and J 0 bases; bases outside gene matches: 11. DNA of the CDR3: TGCGCCAGCAGCCCAAGGACTAGCGGGGGACCAACTAGCACAGATACGCAGTATTTT. It codes for CASSPRTSGGPTSTDTQYF.

The gene calls are TRBV6-6 and TRBJ1-5; D perhaps matches TRBD1 (5 bases). The germline V gene encodes CDR1 MNHNY and CDR2 SVGAGI (reference sequence). The CDR3 consists of 15 residues. Trimming stripped 2 bases from V and 4 bases from J, with 12 bases between. DNA for the CDR3: TGTGCCAGCAGTTACGGGCAGGGCGGTAATCAGCCCCAGCATTTT. This codes for CASSYGQGGNQPQHF.

This chain connects TRBV20-1 to TRBJ1-6; possible D gene TRBD1, 5 bases. This CDR3 is 14 amino acids long. In germline, CDR1 is DFQATT, CDR2 SNEGSKA (reference sequence). V dropped 3 bases and J dropped 6 bases, with 12 bases sitting between them. The chain's CDR3 is CSASQGLGNSPLHF. CDR3 bases: TGCAGTGCTAGTCAGGGCCTAGGTAATTCACCCCTCCACTTT.